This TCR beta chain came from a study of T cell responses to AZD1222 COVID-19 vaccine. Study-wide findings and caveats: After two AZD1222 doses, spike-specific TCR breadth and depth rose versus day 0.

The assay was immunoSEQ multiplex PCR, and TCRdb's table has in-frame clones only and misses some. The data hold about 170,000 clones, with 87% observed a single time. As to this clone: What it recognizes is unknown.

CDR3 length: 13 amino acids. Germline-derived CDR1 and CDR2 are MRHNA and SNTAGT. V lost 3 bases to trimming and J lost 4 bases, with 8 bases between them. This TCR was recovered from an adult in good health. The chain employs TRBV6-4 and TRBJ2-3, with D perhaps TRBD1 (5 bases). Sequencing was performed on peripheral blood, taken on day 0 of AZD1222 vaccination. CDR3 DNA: TGTGCCAGCAGTGAAGGGGTGGCAGATACGCAGTATTTT. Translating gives CASSEGVADTQYF.